A single sample gave rise to the 29 T cell receptor beta chains below, sequenced in a study of T cell responses to AZD1222 COVID-19 vaccine (dated by TCRdb to the early 2020s). Receptor amplification or capture employed the immunoSEQ multiplex PCR assay. The table comes from immuneACCESS by way of TCRdb, which keeps in-frame sequences with V and J called. Part of the clones is missing from these tables; in studies checked, under half for an unresolved V gene and the rest for unknown reasons. The sample yields 200,000 or so clones; approximately 94% were counted once. In total, the top ten clones hold roughly 8.4% of the sample. The time point label corresponds to: baseline before first vaccination. Sample: peripheral blood, taken on day 0 of AZD1222 vaccination. The receptors come from an adult in good health.

This clone was detected only once. The chain links TRBV6-5 to TRBJ2-1; 7 bases are a match to TRBD2. V shed 6 bases and J 6 bases; nucleotides not matched to a gene: 11. Per germline, CDR1 MNHEY and CDR2 SVGAGI. CDR3 length equals 15 residues. CDR3 sequence reads: CASRIDWGGSNEQFF. For the CDR3, the DNA is TGTGCCAGCAGAATTGATTGGGGCGGGAGCAATGAGCAGTTCTTC.

This clone is a singleton in its sample. The V gene is TRBV15, the J gene TRBJ2-3, with TRBD2 matching over 11 bases. This CDR3 spans 17 amino acids. The ends lost 3 bases at V and 0 bases at J; junction bases unmatched: 5. The germline gives CDR1 LNHNV, CDR2 YYDKDF (reference sequence). CDR3 sequence reads: CATSSGTSGTSTDTQYF. DNA for the CDR3: TGTGCCACCAGCAGTGGGACTAGCGGAACTAGCACAGATACGCAGTATTTT.

Regarding this clone: This same CDR3 is encoded by further DNA sequences in the sample. The chain has TRBV28 and TRBJ2-6, with D unclear. Germline lookup yields CDR1 MDHEN and CDR2 SYDVKM. V lost 2 bases and J 1 base, leaving 6 bases between the germline ends. The length of the CDR3 is 15 residues. CDR3 DNA: TGTGCCAGCAGTTTAGTGGGGTCTGGGGCCAACGTCCTGACTTTC. Protein sequence: CASSLVGSGANVLTF.

The V call is TRBV9, the J call TRBJ1-4; possibly TRBD1 for D (5 bases). Germline loops: CDR1 SGDLS, CDR2 YYNGEE. The length of the CDR3 is 14 residues. Trimming shortened V by 0 bases and J by 7 bases, and 10 bases separated the two germline ends. The CDR3 nucleotides are TGTGCCAGCAGCGTAGTTCCAGGGAGTGAAAAACTGTTTTTT. Protein product: CASSVVPGSEKLFF.

V and J are TRBV11-2 and TRBJ2-2, with 7 positions matching TRBD2. The germline V gene encodes CDR1 SGHAT and CDR2 FQNNGV. The J segment lost 6 bases and the V segment lost 0 bases, leaving 1 base of the junction unmatched. The length of the CDR3 is 14 residues. CDR3 in DNA: TGTGCCAGCAGCTTAGATCGGGGGGCCGGGGAGCTGTTTTTT. Its protein is CASSLDRGAGELFF.

This rearrangement joins TRBV19 to TRBJ1-5, with 11 bases identical to TRBD1. The CDR3 extends over 13 amino acids. Per the germline V gene, CDR1 is LNHDA and CDR2 is SQIVND (reference sequence). V shed 8 bases and J 7 bases; nucleotides not matched to a gene: 4. This CDR3 is CASGQGARQPQHF. As DNA, the CDR3 is TGTGCCAGTGGACAGGGGGCGCGGCAGCCCCAGCATTTT. Variable domain in full (rest from reference TRBV19 and TRBJ1-5): DGGITQSPKYLFRKEGQNVTLSCEQNLNHDAMYWYRQDPGQGLRLIYYSQIVNDFQKGDIAEGYSVSREKKESFPLTVTSAQKNPTAFYLCASGQGARQPQHFGDGTRLSIL.

The chain employs TRBV6-5 and TRBJ2-2, with 7 bases matching TRBD2. The CDR3 length is 16 residues. Germline trimming cut 0 bases from V and 6 bases from J; bases unmatched to any gene: 7. Looked up from germline, CDR1 is MNHEY and CDR2 is SVGAGI. The CDR3 loop reads CASSYSGAGVAGELFF. The CDR3 DNA reads TGTGCCAGCAGTTACTCAGGCGCGGGAGTGGCCGGGGAGCTGTTTTTT.

The genes are TRBV4-1 and TRBJ1-6; D unclear. V was cut by 0 bases and J by 7 bases, with 7 bases left in between. Per the germline V gene, CDR1 is MGHRA and CDR2 is YSYEKL. The CDR3 spans 14 residues. Here the CDR3 reads CASSQESVNSPLHF. CDR3 nucleotides: TGCGCCAGCAGCCAAGAGTCAGTCAATTCACCCCTCCACTTT.

The chain joins TRBV5-1 to TRBJ1-1; D uncertain. The germline CDR1 and CDR2 sequences are SGHRS and YFSETQ. The CDR3 runs 13 residues. V was clipped by 4 bases and J by 0 bases, with 7 bases between them. CDR3 protein: CASSRAMNTEAFF. CDR3 DNA: TGCGCCAGCAGCCGAGCCATGAACACTGAAGCTTTCTTT.

The chain uses TRBV4-3 and TRBJ1-2; 7 nucleotides agree with TRBD1. With V trimmed by 1 base and J by 4 bases, 6 bases remained unmatched. Germline V gene lookup returns CDR1 LGHNA and CDR2 YSLEER. The CDR3 loop spans 15 amino acids. CDR3 DNA: TGCGCCAGCAGCCAAGCCCAGGGGGAGGCCTATGGCTACACCTTC. Protein sequence: CASSQAQGEAYGYTF.

The rearrangement uses TRBV7-3 and TRBJ1-1; D call uncertain. The germline V gene encodes CDR1 SGHTA and CDR2 FQGTGA. This CDR3 has 16 residues. V shed 7 bases and J shed 2 bases, with 20 bases lying between them. The chain's CDR3 is CASTPASRADNTEAFF. In DNA, the CDR3 is TGTGCCAGCACTCCCGCTTCACGGGCCGACAACACTGAAGCTTTCTTT.

The chain combines TRBV10-3 with TRBJ1-2; 8 nucleotides line up with TRBD1. CDR1 and CDR2 (germline): ENHRY, SYGVKD. This CDR3 is built from 15 residues. J was trimmed by 4 bases and V by 7 bases; bases with no gene match: 11. The CDR3 loop reads CAITEGQGALYGYTF. DNA of the CDR3: TGTGCCATCACCGAGGGGCAGGGGGCTCTCTATGGCTACACCTTC.

This rearrangement joins TRBV28 to TRBJ2-7; no clear D. V was trimmed by 2 bases and J by 5 bases, leaving 13 bases between them. This CDR3 spans 14 amino acids. Per germline, CDR1 MDHEN and CDR2 SYDVKM. The CDR3 here is CASSLIGSFNEQYF. The CDR3 bases are TGTGCCAGCAGTTTAATAGGGTCTTTCAACGAGCAGTACTTC.

This clone was seen more than once but under ten times. This sequence joins TRBV9 and TRBJ1-2, with TRBD1 identical over 7 bases. J was trimmed by 0 bases and V by 3 bases; bases with no gene match: 5. The CDR3 is 15 residues long. Per the germline V gene, CDR1 is SGDLS and CDR2 is YYNGEE. For the CDR3, the DNA is TGTGCCAGCAGCGGGGGACAGACCTCTAACTATGGCTACACCTTC. This translates into CASSGGQTSNYGYTF.

The CDR3 loop is CASSLIETGGDQPQHF. CDR3 DNA: TGTGCCAGCAGTTTAATAGAGACAGGGGGCGATCAGCCCCAGCATTTT. V and J are TRBV28 and TRBJ1-5, with 10 bases fitting TRBD1. This CDR3 contains 16 residues. CDR1 and CDR2 from the germline V gene are MDHEN and SYDVKM. Trimming at V came to 2 bases and at J to 5 bases, leaving 6 bases not matched to a gene.

J is TRBJ1-6 and V is TRBV9; D uncertain. The CDR3 is made up of 15 amino acids. V lost 0 bases to trimming and J lost 7 bases, with 11 bases between them. Germline values: CDR1 SGDLS, CDR2 YYNGEE. CDR3 loop: CASSVGRNKNSPLHF. The CDR3 DNA sequence: TGTGCCAGCAGCGTAGGCAGGAATAAAAATTCACCCCTCCACTTT.

This clone was counted a single time. This chain uses TRBV7-8 with TRBJ2-2; 8 bases align to TRBD1. Trimming at V came to 4 bases and at J to 6 bases, leaving 13 bases not matched to a gene. CDR3 length equals 17 residues. Germline CDR1 SGHVS, CDR2 FQNEAQ. The CDR3 loop is CASSSDLRTGWSGELFF. In DNA, the CDR3 is TGTGCCAGCAGCTCAGATCTTAGGACAGGGTGGTCCGGGGAGCTGTTTTTT.

This rearrangement joins TRBV6-5 to TRBJ1-4, with D maybe TRBD1 (5 bases). CDR3 length: 15 amino acids. V was cut by 4 bases and J by 12 bases, with 21 bases left in between. CDR1 is MNHEY and CDR2 is SVGAGI in the germline V gene. DNA of the CDR3: TGTGCCAGCAGTTTCTCGGGACGGCCATCCGGGGAACTGTTTTTT. Translating it yields CASSFSGRPSGELFF.

The CDR3 is CASSLAGTGKSNQPQHF. CDR3 nucleotide sequence: TGTGCCAGCAGCTTAGCGGGGACAGGGAAGAGTAATCAGCCCCAGCATTTT. The chain has TRBV7-8 and TRBJ1-5; 9 bases agree with TRBD1. V lost 0 bases, J lost 4 bases, and 7 bases stayed unmatched. Germline V gives CDR1 SGHVS, CDR2 FQNEAQ. The CDR3 runs 17 residues. Looking up the rest from reference TRBV7-8 and TRBJ1-5 gives the full variable domain: GAGVSQSPRYKVAKRGQDVALRCDPISGHVSLFWYQQALGQGPEFLTYFQNEAQLDKSGLPSDRFFAERPEGSVSTLKIQRTQQEDSAVYLCASSLAGTGKSNQPQHFGDGTRLSIL.

The gene calls are TRBV27 and TRBJ1-2; D uncertain. From germline, CDR1 is MNHEY and CDR2 SMNVEV (reference sequence). The V and J ends lost 1 base and 3 bases respectively, with 6 bases between them. The CDR3 has 13 amino acids. The CDR3 bases are TGTGCCAGCAGTTTATTCGGAGACTATGGCTACACCTTC. This encodes CASSLFGDYGYTF.

This clone has a single count. The rearrangement links TRBV5-6 to TRBJ1-6, with a weak D call TRBD1 (5 bases). Germline CDR1 reads SGHDT; CDR2 reads YYEEEE. Trimming removed 2 bases from V and 8 bases from J, with 5 bases in between. The CDR3 is 12 residues long. This chain's CDR3 is CASSLGDSPLHF. In DNA, the CDR3 is TGTGCCAGCAGCTTAGGGGATTCACCCCTCCACTTT.

The chain links TRBV27 to TRBJ2-2; D could derive from TRBD1 or TRBD2 (5 bases each). Germline V gene data show CDR1 as MNHEY and CDR2 as SMNVEV (reference sequence). V lost 10 bases to trimming and J lost 0 bases, with 15 bases between them. The CDR3 consists of 15 residues. CDR3 bases: TGTGCCACCTTGCCGGGACGGACGAACACCGGGGAGCTGTTTTTT. This sequence encodes CATLPGRTNTGELFF.

Here the CDR3 DNA reads TGTGCCAGCAGCGTAGGGGGGGACAGTAACAATGAGCAGTTCTTC. This codes for CASSVGGDSNNEQFF. V and J are TRBV9 and TRBJ2-1, with TRBD1 as a possible D gene (7 bases). Germline V CDR1 and CDR2: SGDLS, YYNGEE. V was pared by 0 bases and J by 5 bases, with 12 bases between. The CDR3 totals 15 residues.

This clone appeared a single time. The chain joins TRBV29-1 to TRBJ2-5, with a weak D call TRBD2 (5 bases). The ends were cut back, 3 bases at V and 9 bases at J, with 17 bases in the middle. This CDR3 region has 13 residues. CDR1 and CDR2 from the germline V gene are SQVTM and ANQGSEA. The CDR3 spells CSVDRLRGRAQYF. CDR3 nucleotides: TGCAGCGTTGACCGCCTTCGAGGGCGGGCCCAGTACTTC.

This clone appeared a single time. The chain uses TRBV14 and TRBJ2-1, with TRBD2 matching over 8 bases. The J segment lost 4 bases and the V segment lost 5 bases, leaving 7 bases of the junction unmatched. CDR1 and CDR2 from the germline V gene are SGHDN and FVKESK. The CDR3 runs to 15 residues. CDR3: CASSKGLGTYNEQFF. The CDR3 DNA reads TGTGCCAGCAGCAAGGGACTAGGGACTTACAATGAGCAGTTCTTC.

The chain is built from TRBV4-3 and TRBJ2-7; D may be TRBD1 (5 bases). Germline CDR1 and CDR2: LGHNA and YSLEER. The CDR3 spans 17 residues. V gave up 0 bases and J gave up 6 bases, with 21 bases separating them. DNA of the CDR3: TGCGCCAGCAGCCAAGATATTGGGGCAGGGCGGTTTGGCGAGCAGTACTTC. Protein: CASSQDIGAGRFGEQYF.

The chain is built from TRBV19 and TRBJ1-1; TRBD1 matches at 10 bases. The CDR3 covers 14 residues. Germline lookup yields CDR1 LNHDA and CDR2 SQIVND (reference sequence). Trimming took 5 bases from V and 4 from J; bases not matched to a gene: 4. In nucleotides, the CDR3 is TGTGCCAGTAGTTCACGGGACAGGGGCACTGAAGCTTTCTTT. The encoded protein is CASSSRDRGTEAFF.

For the CDR3, the DNA is TGTGCCAGCAGCGGGACATATTACCAATCAGAGACCCAGCATTTT. Residues: CASSGTYYQSETQHF. V gene TRBV19 combines with J gene TRBJ1-5; TRBD1 is a possible D gene (6 bases). Trimming pared 9 bases from V and 11 bases from J, leaving 26 bases between. This CDR3 is 15 amino acids long. Germline CDR1 and CDR2: LNHDA and SQIVND (reference sequence).

The genes are TRBV12-5 and TRBJ2-1, with D unresolved. The germline V and J ends were trimmed by 1 base and 6 bases, with 13 bases remaining between them. The germline V gene has CDR1 LGHNT and CDR2 FRNRAP. CDR3 size: 15 residues. This CDR3 reads CASGLAMGTINEQFF. CDR3 in DNA: TGTGCTAGTGGTTTGGCTATGGGAACTATCAATGAGCAGTTCTTC.